At least ten counts were recorded for the clone carrying this TCR beta chain. What it binds is not known. The sample comes from a study of T-cell memory formation after mild COVID-19. Study information: TCR clusters largely stayed donor specific. Notes on the study in general: Contracting CD8+ clones were enriched in EMRA, CD4+ mainly in CM and EM.

TCRalpha and TCRbeta libraries used 5'RACE with constant-segment primers and UMIs. TCRdb called the 5' RACE reads again in MiXCR, with one record for every CDR3 protein. The sample yields roughly 99,000 distinct CDR3 sequences, 13% to 15% seen once. The receptor's source is a man younger than 35 who had mild COVID-19 (a few samples of this study predate the infection). Cell type and time point are not known. Sequencing input: PBMCs or a T cell subset sorted from them (not recorded which).

The CDR3 region has the DNA TGTGCCAGCAGCTTAAGCGCCCAAGAGACCCAGTACTTC. Translating it yields CASSLSAQETQYF. The gene calls are TRBV7-3 and TRBJ2-5, with unresolved D. V was shortened by 1 base and J by 1 base, with 4 bases between the two germline ends. The CDR3 length is 13 residues. Germline V gene data show CDR1 as SGHTA and CDR2 as FQGTGA.